This entry concerns a single T cell receptor (beta chain). Its target is not known. This sample was taken from a study of human T cells and chemical hapten exposure. About the research overall: 2% DPC applied to an approximately 2 cm by approximately 2 cm arm area sensitized donors. DPC (0.01%) was patch tested on the upper back and read at 6 days. Whole-study results and caveats: With DPC sensitization, TCRs exceeding 1 in 1000 frequency showed no change.

The CDR3 has 14 residues. Per germline, CDR1 SGHAT and CDR2 FQDESV (reference sequence). V was clipped by 5 bases and J by 4 bases; unmatched bases: 5. From the RACE reads, TCRdb called clonotypes with MiXCR, one entry per CDR3 protein. The sample has approximately 96,000 distinct CDR3 sequences, about 9.3% seen once. Regarding time point: patch test 2, 6 weeks after DPC sensitization. Sample treatment: therapeutic diphenylcyclopropenone sensitization with weekly scalp DPC. The rearrangement uses TRBV11-1 and TRBJ2-7; 10 bases agree with TRBD1. This sequence was found in a woman in her 40s with alopecia areata. Some clones in this sample may be carry-over from other donors' samples. The input for sequencing was whole blood, taken in connection with sensitization to the hapten diphenylcyclopropenone (DPC). CDR3 nucleotide sequence: TGTGCCAGCAGCCCGTGGGACAGGGGATACGAGCAGTACTTC. Translation: CASSPWDRGYEQYF.